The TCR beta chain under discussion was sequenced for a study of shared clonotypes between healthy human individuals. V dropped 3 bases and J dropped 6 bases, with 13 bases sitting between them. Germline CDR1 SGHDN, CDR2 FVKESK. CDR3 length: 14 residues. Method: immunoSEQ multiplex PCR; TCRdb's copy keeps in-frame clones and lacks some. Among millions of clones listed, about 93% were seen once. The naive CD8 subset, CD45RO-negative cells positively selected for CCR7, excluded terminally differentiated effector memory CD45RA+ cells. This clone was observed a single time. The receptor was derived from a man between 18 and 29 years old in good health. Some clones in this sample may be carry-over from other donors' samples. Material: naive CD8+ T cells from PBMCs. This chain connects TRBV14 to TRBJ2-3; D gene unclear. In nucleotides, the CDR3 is TGTGCCAGCAGCCAGGCAGGTTATGCGGATACGCAGTATTTT. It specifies CASSQAGYADTQYF. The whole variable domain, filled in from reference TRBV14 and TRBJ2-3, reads EAGVTQFPSHSVIEKGQTVTLRCDPISGHDNLYWYRRVMGKEIKFLLHFVKESKQDESGMPNNRFLAERTGGTYSTLKVQPAELEDSGVYFCASSQAGYADTQYFGPGTRLTVL.